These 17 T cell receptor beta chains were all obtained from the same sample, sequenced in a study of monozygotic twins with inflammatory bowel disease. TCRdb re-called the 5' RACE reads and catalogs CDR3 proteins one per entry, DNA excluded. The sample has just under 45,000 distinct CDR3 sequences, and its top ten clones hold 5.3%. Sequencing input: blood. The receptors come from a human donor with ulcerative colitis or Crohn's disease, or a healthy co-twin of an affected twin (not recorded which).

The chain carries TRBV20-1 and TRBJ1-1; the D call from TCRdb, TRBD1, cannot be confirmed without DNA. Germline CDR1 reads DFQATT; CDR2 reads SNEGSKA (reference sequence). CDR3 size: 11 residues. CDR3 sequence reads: CSASGTLVAFF.

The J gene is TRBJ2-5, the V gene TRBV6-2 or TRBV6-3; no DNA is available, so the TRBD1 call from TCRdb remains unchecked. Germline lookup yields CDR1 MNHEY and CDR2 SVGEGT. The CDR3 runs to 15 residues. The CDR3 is CASSSGTGNQETQYF.

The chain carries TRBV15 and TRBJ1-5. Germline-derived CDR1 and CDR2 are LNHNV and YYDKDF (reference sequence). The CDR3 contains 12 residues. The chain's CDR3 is CATSRQNQPQHF. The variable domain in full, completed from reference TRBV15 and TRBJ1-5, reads DAMVIQNPRYQVTQFGKPVTLSCSQTLNHNVMYWYQQKSSQAPKLLFHYYDKDFNNEADTPDNFQSRRPNTSFCFLDIRSPGLGDTAMYLCATSRQNQPQHFGDGTRLSIL.

The CDR3 protein is CASRTGTSNYGYTF. The rearrangement links TRBV5-1 to TRBJ1-2; TCRdb calls TRBD1, which cannot be checked without DNA. The CDR3 is 14 amino acids. The germline V gene encodes CDR1 SGHRS and CDR2 YFSETQ.

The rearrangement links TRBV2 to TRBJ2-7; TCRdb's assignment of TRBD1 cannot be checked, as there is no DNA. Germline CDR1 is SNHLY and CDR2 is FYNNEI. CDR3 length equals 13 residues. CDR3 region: CASSEFNRELQYF.

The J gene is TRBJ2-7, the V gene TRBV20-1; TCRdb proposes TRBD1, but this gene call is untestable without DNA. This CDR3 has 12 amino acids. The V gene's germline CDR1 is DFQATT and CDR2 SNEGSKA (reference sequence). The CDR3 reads CSASRGPYEQYF.

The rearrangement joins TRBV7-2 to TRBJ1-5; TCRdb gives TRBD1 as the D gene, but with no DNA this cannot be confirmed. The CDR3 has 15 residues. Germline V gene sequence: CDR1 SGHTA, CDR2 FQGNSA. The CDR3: CASSLQGGTGQPQHF.

CDR3 amino acids: CASRGGQGSPYTEAFF. This chain links TRBV7-9 with TRBJ1-1; the D call from TCRdb, TRBD1, cannot be confirmed without DNA. This CDR3 is built from 16 residues. Germline loops: CDR1 SEHNR, CDR2 FQNEAQ (reference sequence).

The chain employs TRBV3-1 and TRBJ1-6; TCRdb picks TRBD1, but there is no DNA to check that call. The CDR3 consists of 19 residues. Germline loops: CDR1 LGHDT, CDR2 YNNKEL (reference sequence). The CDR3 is CASSQKIDSAGSYNSPLHF.

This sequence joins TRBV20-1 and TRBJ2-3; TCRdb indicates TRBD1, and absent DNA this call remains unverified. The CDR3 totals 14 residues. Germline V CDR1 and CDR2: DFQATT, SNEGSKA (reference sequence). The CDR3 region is CSARGATGTDTQYF.

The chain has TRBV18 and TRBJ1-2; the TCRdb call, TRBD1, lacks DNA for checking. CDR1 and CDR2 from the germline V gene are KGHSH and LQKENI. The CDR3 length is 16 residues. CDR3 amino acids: CASSPGAGLWNYGYTF.

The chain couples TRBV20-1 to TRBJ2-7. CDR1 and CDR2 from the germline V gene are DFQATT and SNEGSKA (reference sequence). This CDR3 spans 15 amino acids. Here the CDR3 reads CSAHSGSHHPYEQYF.

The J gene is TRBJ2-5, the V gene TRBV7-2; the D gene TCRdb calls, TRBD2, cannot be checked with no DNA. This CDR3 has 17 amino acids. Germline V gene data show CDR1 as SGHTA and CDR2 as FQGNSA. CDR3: CASSLGPPGGRGETQYF. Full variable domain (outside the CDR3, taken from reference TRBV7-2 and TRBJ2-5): GAGVSQSPSNKVTEKGKDVELRCDPISGHTALYWYRQSLGQGLEFLIYFQGNSAPDKSGLPSDRFSAERTGGSVSTLTIQRTQQEDSAVYLCASSLGPPGGRGETQYFGPGTRLLVL.

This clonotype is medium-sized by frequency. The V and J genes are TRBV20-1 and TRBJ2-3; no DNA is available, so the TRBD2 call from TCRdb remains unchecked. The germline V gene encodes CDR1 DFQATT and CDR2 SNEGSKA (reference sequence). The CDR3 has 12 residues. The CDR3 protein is CSARTALGTQYF.

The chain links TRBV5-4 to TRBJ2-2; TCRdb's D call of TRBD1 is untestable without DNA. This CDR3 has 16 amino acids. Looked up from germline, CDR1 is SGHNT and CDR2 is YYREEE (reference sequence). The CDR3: CASSLLGGLNTGELFF.

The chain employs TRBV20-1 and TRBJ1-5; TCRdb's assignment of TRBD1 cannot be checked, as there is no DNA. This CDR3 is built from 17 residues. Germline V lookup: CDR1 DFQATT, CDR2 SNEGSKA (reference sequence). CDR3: CSARRGSGGFLNQPQHF.

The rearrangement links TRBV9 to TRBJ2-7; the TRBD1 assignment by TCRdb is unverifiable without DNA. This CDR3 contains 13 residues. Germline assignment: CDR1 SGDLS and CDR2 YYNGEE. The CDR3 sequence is CASSGNVQGEQYF.